This T cell receptor (beta chain) emerged from a study of identical twins. A universal primer site came from template switching; cDNA carried unique molecular identifiers. TCRdb re-called the 5' RACE reads through MiXCR, storing one row per CDR3 protein. This table holds roughly 770,000 distinct CDR3 sequences, 18% found once. Whole-study results and caveats: The models gave estimates that fell short of the out-of-frame TCR alpha sharing seen in monozygotic twins.

As concerns this clonotype: What it recognizes is unknown.

The germline gives CDR1 LGHNA, CDR2 YSLEER. The CDR3 has 16 amino acids. Trimming pared 0 bases from V and 0 bases from J, leaving 10 bases between. These same records also appear under a second study, on T cells expressing NK-cell markers. According to that study: Restriction of the sorted population to alpha-beta TCR T cells was achieved in several experiments with an anti-gamma-delta TCR antibody. HCMV specificity was not established for the expanded NKG2C+ T cell clones.

This TCR came from a woman aged 18-29 years in good health. Material: PBMCs. The J gene is TRBJ2-3, the V gene TRBV4-3; TRBD2 might be the D (5 bases). For the CDR3, the DNA is TGCGCCAGCAGCCAAGATCATAGCGTTAGCACAGATACGCAGTATTTT. Protein product: CASSQDHSVSTDTQYF.